The 30 T cell receptor beta chains below were found in one sample sequenced in a study of T-cell memory formation after mild COVID-19. Via MiXCR, TCRdb re-called the 5' RACE reads, giving one row per CDR3 protein. The sample lists more than 300,000 distinct CDR3 sequences, 20% to 25% occurring once. The sequencing input was PBMCs or a T cell subset sorted from them (not recorded which). All receptors derive from a man younger than 35 who had mild COVID-19 (a few samples of this study predate the infection). Cell type and time point are not known.

This clonotype was counted between two and nine times. V is TRBV7-2 and J is TRBJ1-2, with D maybe TRBD1 (6 bases). The length of the CDR3 is 15 residues. V lost 2 bases and J 5 bases, leaving 15 bases between the germline ends. CDR1 SGHTA and CDR2 FQGNSA come from the germline V gene. The CDR3, as DNA: TGTGCCAGCAGCTTATTCACAGGGCTAGGATATGGCTACACCTTC. Translated, it gives CASSLFTGLGYGYTF.

The chain couples TRBV27 to TRBJ2-3; 8 bases are a match to TRBD1. This CDR3 spans 15 amino acids. The V gene's germline CDR1 is MNHEY and CDR2 SMNVEV (reference sequence). With 5 bases clipped from V and 4 bases from J, the junction kept 8 bases outside the gene matches. In nucleotides, the CDR3 is TGTGCCAGCAGTCTCCAGACAGGGGATCCAGATACGCAGTATTTT. The encoded protein is CASSLQTGDPDTQYF.

Only one count was recorded for this clonotype. The rearrangement joins TRBV5-6 to TRBJ1-2, with D possibly matching TRBD1 (5 bases). The CDR3 covers 12 residues. Trimming took 5 bases from V and 7 from J, leaving 12 bases between them. Germline V gene lookup returns CDR1 SGHDT and CDR2 YYEEEE. The CDR3 DNA is TGTGCCAGCAGGCCGACCGGGGGTGGCTACACCTTC. This sequence encodes CASRPTGGGYTF.

DNA of the CDR3: TGCAGTGCTCCCCTTCCTCCCATAGCCAAAAACATTCAGTACTTC. Translated: CSAPLPPIAKNIQYF. The V gene is TRBV20-1, the J gene TRBJ2-4; no reliable D call. Looked up from germline, CDR1 is DFQATT and CDR2 is SNEGSKA (reference sequence). The V end was cut by 5 bases, the J end by 0 bases, with 14 bases between. The CDR3 runs to 15 residues.

This chain links TRBV7-9 with TRBJ2-7; D not resolved. Germline CDR1 SEHNR, CDR2 FQNEAQ (reference sequence). CDR3 length: 14 amino acids. V lost 4 bases and J lost 2, with 12 bases in between. CDR3 DNA sequence: TGTGCCAGCAGCTCCCTCTCCGGACCCTACGAGCAGTACGTC. Its protein product is CASSSLSGPYEQYV.

The chain combines TRBV7-2 with TRBJ2-1, with D possibly called TRBD1 or TRBD2 (5 bases each). V shed 5 bases and J shed 5 bases, with 19 bases lying between them. The CDR3 loop spans 16 amino acids. Germline V gene data show CDR1 as SGHTA and CDR2 as FQGNSA. DNA of the CDR3: TGTGCCAGCAGCCCCGCCGGCCCGGGACGAAACAATGAGCAGTTCTTC. It encodes CASSPAGPGRNNEQFF.

The V gene is TRBV7-2, the J gene TRBJ1-2, with D tentatively TRBD1 (6 bases). CDR1 and CDR2 from the germline V gene are SGHTA and FQGNSA. V lost 1 base, J lost 4 bases, and 10 bases lay in between. The length of the CDR3 is 14 residues. The CDR3 DNA sequence: TGTGCCAGCAGCTTAGACAGGGCTCCCTATGGCTACACCTTC. Translated, it gives CASSLDRAPYGYTF.

This clonotype has just one count. The chain is built from TRBV9 and TRBJ2-1; 9 bases fit TRBD1. V was clipped by 0 bases and J by 5 bases; unmatched bases: 3. The germline gives CDR1 SGDLS, CDR2 YYNGEE. CDR3 length: 15 residues. The CDR3 loop is CASSVVGTGNNEQFF. The CDR3 DNA sequence: TGTGCCAGCAGCGTAGTTGGGACAGGGAACAATGAGCAGTTCTTC. Filled out from reference TRBV9 and TRBJ2-1, the complete variable domain reads DSGVTQTPKHLITATGQRVTLRCSPRSGDLSVYWYQQSLDQGLQFLIQYYNGEERAKGNILERFSAQQFPDLHSELNLSSLELGDSALYFCASSVVGTGNNEQFFGPGTRLTVL.

The chain links TRBV27 to TRBJ2-6; D may correspond to TRBD1 or TRBD2 (5 bases each). The CDR3 sequence is 17 residues long. V lost 2 bases to trimming and J lost 4 bases, with 15 bases between them. Germline CDR1 reads MNHEY; CDR2 reads SMNVEV (reference sequence). The CDR3 region is CASSLRPPGTGANVLTF. The CDR3 DNA is TGTGCCAGCAGTTTAAGGCCCCCTGGGACCGGGGCCAACGTCCTGACTTTC.

This clonotype was detected many times. The rearrangement joins TRBV28 to TRBJ2-1, with 9 bases matching TRBD1. The CDR3 consists of 15 residues. Losses at the gene ends were 4 bases for V and 8 bases for J; bases not matched to a gene: 9. Germline V lookup: CDR1 MDHEN, CDR2 SYDVKM. The CDR3 region is CASSSTGTGFYEQFF. As DNA, the CDR3 is TGTGCCAGCAGTTCGACCGGGACAGGGTTTTATGAGCAGTTCTTC.

The CDR3 bases are TGTGCCAGCAGCCGGGGGGCACTCCAAGAGACCCAGTACTTC. It is translated as CASSRGALQETQYF. This chain connects TRBV7-6 to TRBJ2-5; the D gene is possibly TRBD2 (7 bases). Trimming shortened V by 5 bases and J by 1 base, and 11 bases separated the two germline ends. The CDR3 is 14 amino acids. CDR1 is SGHVS and CDR2 is FNYEAQ in the germline V gene.

V usage is TRBV4-2 and J usage is TRBJ1-5, with a tentative D call TRBD1 (6 bases). Germline assignment: CDR1 LGHNA and CDR2 YNFKEQ. This CDR3 is 15 amino acids long. Trimming stripped 8 bases from V and 7 bases from J, with 21 bases between. In DNA form, the CDR3 reads TGTGCCAGCGGCTCGGGGGTCAGGGGACGGCAGCCCCAGCATTTT. Its protein product is CASGSGVRGRQPQHF.

The rearrangement joins TRBV4-3 to TRBJ2-1; D not certain. Germline V gene data show CDR1 as LGHNA and CDR2 as YSLEER. With 2 bases removed from V and 2 bases from J, the gap between germline ends came to 10 bases. The CDR3 loop spans 15 amino acids. CDR3 in amino acids: CASSQSFRTYNEQFF. CDR3 sequence (DNA): TGCGCCAGCAGCCAAAGTTTCCGGACCTACAATGAGCAGTTCTTC.

The sample holds a few counts of this clonotype. The V and J genes are TRBV2 and TRBJ1-1; D might be TRBD1 (6 bases). From germline, CDR1 is SNHLY and CDR2 FYNNEI. This CDR3 is built from 14 residues. Trimming left V 6 bases short and J 3 bases short, with 14 bases between. CDR3 DNA sequence: TGTGCCAGCAGAGACCCGGACAGATACACTGAAGCTTTCTTT. Its protein product is CASRDPDRYTEAFF.

The genes are TRBV12-3 or TRBV12-4 and TRBJ2-5, with 8 bases identical to TRBD2. This CDR3 is built from 14 residues. V shed 5 bases and J 9 bases; nucleotides not matched to a gene: 11. CDR3 loop: CASSGDLGREAQYF. CDR3 bases: TGTGCCAGCAGTGGAGATCTGGGGCGGGAGGCCCAGTACTTC.

The V gene is TRBV7-2, the J gene TRBJ2-2; D call uncertain. Germline V lookup: CDR1 SGHTA, CDR2 FQGNSA. The V and J ends lost 3 bases and 7 bases respectively, with 6 bases between them. The CDR3 is 12 amino acids. CDR3 in DNA: TGTGCCAGCAGCTTCCGAGACGGGGAGCTGTTTTTT. Encoded protein: CASSFRDGELFF. The entire variable domain, with the rest obtained from reference TRBV7-2 and TRBJ2-2, is as follows: GAGVSQSPSNKVTEKGKDVELRCDPISGHTALYWYRQSLGQGLEFLIYFQGNSAPDKSGLPSDRFSAERTGGSVSTLTIQRTQQEDSAVYLCASSFRDGELFFGEGSRLTVL.

V and J are TRBV6-2 or TRBV6-3 and TRBJ2-7; D perhaps matches TRBD1 (5 bases). Looked up from germline, CDR1 is MNHEY and CDR2 is SVGEGT. The CDR3 runs to 14 residues. V gave up 2 bases and J gave up 6 bases, with 14 bases separating them. Written as DNA, the CDR3 is TGTGCCAGCAGTTACCTGGGCCAGGGTCGCGAGCAGTACGTC. Its translation is CASSYLGQGREQYV.

The V and J genes are TRBV4-1 and TRBJ1-2, with D hard to call. The CDR3 has 13 residues. Germline loops: CDR1 MGHRA, CDR2 YSYEKL. Trimming removed 1 base from V and 5 bases from J, with 8 bases in between. CDR3 protein: CASSQAGRYGYTF. CDR3 coding DNA: TGCGCCAGCAGCCAAGCCGGCCGGTATGGCTACACCTTC.

In this sample, this clonotype turned up a few times. The CDR3 DNA reads TGTGCCAGCAGCCCTAGTCTAGCGGGCCCTAGCACAGATACGCAGTATTTT. It encodes CASSPSLAGPSTDTQYF. J is TRBJ2-3 and V is TRBV3-1; 8 nucleotides line up with TRBD2. The V and J ends lost 4 bases and 0 bases, in that order; junction bases with no gene match: 9. The CDR3 consists of 17 residues. Per germline, CDR1 LGHDT and CDR2 YNNKEL (reference sequence).

DNA for the CDR3: TGCGCCAGCAGCCAAGAGCCCCCTGGAGGGGCCCTTGGGCTGTTTTTT. Encoded protein: CASSQEPPGGALGLFF. The rearrangement uses TRBV4-1 and TRBJ2-2; TRBD2 might be the D (6 bases). This CDR3 comprises 16 residues. V dropped 0 bases and J dropped 13 bases, with 21 bases sitting between them. The germline V gene has CDR1 MGHRA and CDR2 YSYEKL.

This clonotype was observed a handful of times. The chain is built from TRBV7-8 and TRBJ1-4; 7 bases map to TRBD1. The CDR3 is 12 amino acids. The germline gives CDR1 SGHVS, CDR2 FQNEAQ. V shed 5 bases, J shed 10 bases, and the junction held 4 bases outside the gene matches. CDR3 bases: TGTGCCAGCAGCACTCGACAGGGAAAACTGTTTTTT. As protein: CASSTRQGKLFF.

The gene calls are TRBV6-2 or TRBV6-3 and TRBJ2-7; D may be TRBD2 (6 bases). Germline values: CDR1 MNHEY, CDR2 SVGEGT. The V gene lost 5 bases and the J gene lost 6 bases, with 20 bases spanning the gap. The CDR3 is 15 amino acids. The CDR3 sequence is CASSPRGGEKIEQYV. CDR3 in DNA: TGTGCCAGCAGTCCGCGGGGCGGGGAAAAGATCGAGCAGTACGTC.

This clonotype showed up just a few times. The CDR3 nucleotides read TGTGCCAGCACTTGGACAGGGAGCACAGATACGCAGTATTTT. Its protein product is CASTWTGSTDTQYF. J is TRBJ2-3 and V is TRBV2, with 8 nucleotides matching TRBD1. Losses at the gene ends were 7 bases for V and 0 bases for J; bases not matched to a gene: 3. The CDR3 is 14 residues long. Germline V CDR1 and CDR2: SNHLY, FYNNEI.

This chain links TRBV12-3 or TRBV12-4 with TRBJ2-5; D gene ambiguous. This CDR3 contains 14 residues. The V gene lost 6 bases and the J gene lost 0 bases, with 11 bases spanning the gap. In DNA, the CDR3 is TGTGCCAGCAGCCCCGCGTGGGACCAAGAGACCCAGTACTTC. It is translated as CASSPAWDQETQYF.

This chain links TRBV7-2 with TRBJ2-6; 7 nucleotides agree with TRBD2. V was clipped by 8 bases and J by 0 bases; unmatched bases: 7. The CDR3 is 16 residues long. CDR1 SGHTA and CDR2 FQGNSA come from the germline V gene. CDR3 sequence: CASREVGYSGANVLTF. Here the CDR3 DNA reads TGTGCCAGCCGGGAGGTGGGCTACTCTGGGGCCAACGTCCTGACTTTC.

The CDR3 region has the DNA TGTGCCAGCAGCCTGGGTCTTAGCGGGGGGGCCCCCCATGTTACGCAGTATTTT. It is translated as CASSLGLSGGAPHVTQYF. The chain couples TRBV7-2 to TRBJ2-3; 11 nucleotides align to TRBD2. V lost 5 bases, J lost 8 bases, and 18 bases stayed unmatched. This CDR3 region has 18 residues. CDR1 SGHTA and CDR2 FQGNSA come from the germline V gene.

This clonotype was seen more than once but under ten times. The chain recombines TRBV4-3 with TRBJ2-3; a weak D match, TRBD2 (6 bases). Trimming shortened V by 0 bases and J by 9 bases, and 13 bases separated the two germline ends. The germline CDR1 and CDR2 sequences are LGHNA and YSLEER. The CDR3 sequence is 14 residues long. The CDR3 DNA is TGCGCCAGCAGCCAAGAAGTGATTGCGGGAACGCAGTATTTT. Translating gives CASSQEVIAGTQYF.

The J gene is TRBJ2-7, the V gene TRBV10-3; weak D call: TRBD2 (6 bases). From germline, CDR1 is ENHRY and CDR2 SYGVKD. V was clipped by 10 bases and J by 3 bases, with 16 bases between them. The CDR3 totals 13 residues. This CDR3 reads CATQEEGRYEQYF. In DNA, the CDR3 is TGTGCCACCCAGGAGGAGGGGCGCTACGAGCAGTACTTC.

The V and J genes are TRBV12-3 or TRBV12-4 and TRBJ2-3; D is possibly TRBD1 or TRBD2 (6 bases each). Between the trimmed V and J ends, which lost 3 bases and 0 bases, there was a span of 13 bases. The CDR3 runs 16 residues. The CDR3 nucleotides read TGTGCCAGCAGTTTCGGGGGCCTCCCTAGCACAGATACGCAGTATTTT. Translation: CASSFGGLPSTDTQYF.

The sample holds one count of this clonotype. The chain is built from TRBV5-4 and TRBJ1-1; D may be TRBD1 (6 bases). Germline V gene sequence: CDR1 SGHNT, CDR2 YYREEE (reference sequence). The CDR3 has 14 residues. V was pared by 4 bases and J by 2 bases, with 12 bases between. The CDR3 is CASSLGQINTEAFF. The CDR3 DNA reads as TGTGCCAGCAGCCTAGGACAGATCAACACTGAAGCTTTCTTT.